This is a list of T cell receptor beta chains from one sample in a study of blood T cell repertoires in COVID-19. Clones were read by immunoSEQ multiplex PCR, and TCRdb kept only the in-frame ones, dropping some. The repertoire holds approximately 260,000 clones, with roughly 84% as singletons. The sequenced material came from PBMCs or T cells enriched from blood (not recorded which). These receptors all come from a man in his fifties who had recovered from COVID-19. Both conserved end residues are part of each CDR3. A D gene is named only where the DNA matches it firmly. Clone size, where shown, is once, few, many, or a class for clones that have expanded.

V	D	length	size	J	DNA	CDR3
TRBV18	TRBD1	15	NA	TRBJ1-2	TGTGCCAGCTCACCAGGACAGGGGCCGCACTATGGCTACACCTTC	CASSPGQGPHYGYTF
TRBV15	TRBD2	16	NA	TRBJ2-3	TGTGCCACCAGCAGGACGCTTAGCGGGAGTCGGGATACGCAGTATTTT	CATSRTLSGSRDTQYF
TRBV5-4	TRBD1	16	NA	TRBJ1-1	TGTGCCAGCAGCCCGGACAGGGCCCCTAGGAACACTGAAGCTTTCTTT	CASSPDRAPRNTEAFF
TRBV19	TRBD2	21	once	TRBJ2-7	TGTGCCAGTAGTATGTCGCTTGGGTCGACTAGCGGGACGCCCGGGGATTACGAGCAGTACTTC	CASSMSLGSTSGTPGDYEQYF
TRBV10-2	TRBD1	15	NA	TRBJ1-3	TGCGCCAGCAGTCCAGGACAGGGGACAGGAAACACCATATATTTT	CASSPGQGTGNTIYF
TRBV11-3	TRBD1	14	NA	TRBJ2-7	TGTGCCAGCAGCTTTGCACAGGGGAACTACGAGCAGTACTTC	CASSFAQGNYEQYF
TRBV19	NA	13	NA	TRBJ2-7	TGTGCCAGTAGTACGACAGCCACCTACGAGCAGTACTTC	CASSTTATYEQYF
TRBV7-2	TRBD2	16	NA	TRBJ2-7	TGTGCCAGCAGCTTAGATCTTGGACTAGCGGTCTACGAGCAGTACTTC	CASSLDLGLAVYEQYF
TRBV6-1	NA	15	few	TRBJ1-3	TGTGCCAGCAGTGAAACCGGGGTCGGTGGAAACACCATATATTTT	CASSETGVGGNTIYF
TRBV6-2/TRBV6-3	NA	11	NA	TRBJ2-5	TGTGCCAGCAGTTGGGCGGAGACCCAGTACTTC	CASSWAETQYF
TRBV13	NA	13	NA	TRBJ1-1	TGTGCCAGCAGCTTAGCTATGAACACTGAAGCTTTCTTT	CASSLAMNTEAFF
TRBV3-1/TRBV3-2	NA	14	once	TRBJ2-7	TGTGCCAGCAGCCTTTCGACAGCTACCTACGAGCAGTACTTC	CASSLSTATYEQYF
TRBV6-5	TRBD1	14	once	TRBJ2-7	TGTGCCAGCAGTTACGACAGGGCAACTTACGAGCAGTACTTC	CASSYDRATYEQYF
TRBV4-1	NA	17	NA	TRBJ2-7	TGCGCCAGCAGCCAAGAGCCCCCAGGGCCCCTCTCCTACGAGCAGTACTTC	CASSQEPPGPLSYEQYF
TRBV5-1	NA	15	NA	TRBJ2-7	TGCGCCAGCAGCTTTTCGGTCAAAAGAGCCTACGAGCAGTACTTC	CASSFSVKRAYEQYF
TRBV29-1	TRBD2	13	NA	TRBJ2-5	TGCAGCGCCTCCGGGGGGGCACTAGAGACCCAGTACTTC	CSASGGALETQYF
TRBV28	NA	14	NA	TRBJ2-5	TGTGCCAGCAGTTTTCTTAGTGGCCAAGAGACCCAGTACTTC	CASSFLSGQETQYF
TRBV12-3/TRBV12-4	NA	13	NA	TRBJ2-7	TGTGCCAGCAGTTTCAGGGGCTCCTACGAGCAGTACTTC	CASSFRGSYEQYF
TRBV7-9	TRBD1	13	NA	TRBJ1-5	TGTGCCAGCAGCTTAGGACAGGGCCGGCCCCAGCATTTT	CASSLGQGRPQHF
TRBV29-1	TRBD1	13	NA	TRBJ1-1	TGCAGCGTCCGGACAGGGCAACGCACTGAAGCTTTCTTT	CSVRTGQRTEAFF
TRBV27	NA	13	NA	TRBJ2-5	TGTGCCAGCAGTCCCCTGGTTGCGGAGACCCAGTACTTC	CASSPLVAETQYF
TRBV12-3/TRBV12-4	TRBD2	13	NA	TRBJ2-7	TGTGCCAGCACCCACCCTGCTAGCGGCGAGCAGTACTTC	CASTHPASGEQYF
TRBV2	NA	14	NA	TRBJ1-6	TGTGCCAGCAGTGAAGAGGGGCGTAGTTCACCCCTCCACTTT	CASSEEGRSSPLHF
TRBV6-5	NA	13	NA	TRBJ1-1	TGTGCCAGTCCGACACCAATGAACACTGAAGCTTTCTTT	CASPTPMNTEAFF
TRBV21-1	NA	17	NA	TRBJ2-6	TGTGCCAGCAGCAAAGATGGGACAGGCCTCGCTGAAACCGTCCTGACTTTC	CASSKDGTGLAETVLTF
TRBV5-1	NA	14	NA	TRBJ2-7	TGCGCCAGCAGCTTGACAGGTAGCTCCTACGAGCAGTACTTC	CASSLTGSSYEQYF
TRBV3-1/TRBV3-2	TRBD1	17	NA	TRBJ1-3	TGTGCCAGCAGCCAAGCTAGACAGGGGCGCTCTGGAAACACCATATATTTT	CASSQARQGRSGNTIYF
TRBV11-2	NA	17	NA	TRBJ2-5	TGTGCCAGCAGCTTAACCATGACTAGATCTCTCCAAGAGACCCAGTACTTC	CASSLTMTRSLQETQYF
TRBV19	NA	16	NA	TRBJ1-5	TGTGCCAGTAGTATTTGGGCAGGGGTGAGCAATCAGCCCCAGCATTTT	CASSIWAGVSNQPQHF
TRBV27	NA	14	NA	TRBJ1-6	TGTGCCAGCAGTTTAAGGCAGTCGGGGTCACCCCTCCACTTT	CASSLRQSGSPLHF
TRBV27	TRBD1	14	NA	TRBJ1-2	TGTGCCAGCAGTGCGGACAGGGAGGACTATGGCTACACCTTC	CASSADREDYGYTF
TRBV7-9	TRBD2	17	NA	TRBJ2-3	TGTGCCAGCAGCTTAGAAGGACTAGCGGGGCTCACAGATACGCAGTATTTT	CASSLEGLAGLTDTQYF
TRBV5-1	NA	16	NA	TRBJ2-5	TGCGCCAGCAGCTTGGATCCTCACCCCCTTTCGGGGACCCAGTACTTC	CASSLDPHPLSGTQYF
TRBV7-2	TRBD1	16	NA	TRBJ2-2	TGTGCCAGCAGCCTAAACTTCAGGGGGCGCACCGGGGAGCTGTTTTTT	CASSLNFRGRTGELFF
TRBV13	NA	16	NA	TRBJ2-7	TGTGCCAGCAGCCAAGGGGGGGCGCAGGTAAGAAACGAGCAGTACTTC	CASSQGGAQVRNEQYF
TRBV9	NA	18	NA	TRBJ2-6	TGTGCCAGCAGTCAGGACATCAGCCCTTGGGTTGGGGCCAACGTCCTGACTTTC	CASSQDISPWVGANVLTF
TRBV5-6	TRBD2	15	once	TRBJ2-7	TGTGCCAGCAGCCGACTAGCGGGACCTGACTACGAGCAGTACTTC	CASSRLAGPDYEQYF
TRBV6-2/TRBV6-3	TRBD2	16	NA	TRBJ2-7	TGTGCCAGCAGTTACTCGGTCTCTAGCGGGACGTACGAGCAGTACTTC	CASSYSVSSGTYEQYF
TRBV5-1	TRBD1	18	NA	TRBJ1-2	TGCGCCAGCAGCTTGGGGCTCCGGGACAGTACGTTAGTGTATGGCTACACCTTC	CASSLGLRDSTLVYGYTF
TRBV19	TRBD1	14	NA	TRBJ1-2	TGTGCCAGTAGTAATGGGACAGTTAACTATGGCTACACCTTC	CASSNGTVNYGYTF
TRBV28	NA	14	NA	TRBJ2-7	TGTGCCAGCAGTGGAGGACAGCCGACGGACGAGCAGTACTTC	CASSGGQPTDEQYF
TRBV19	TRBD1	16	NA	TRBJ1-2	TGTGCCAGTAGTATAGTAGGGGGACAGTCTAACTATGGCTACACCTTC	CASSIVGGQSNYGYTF
TRBV10-3	TRBD1	16	NA	TRBJ2-2	TGTGCCATCAGTGAACGGACAGGGGCGAACACCGGGGAGCTGTTTTTT	CAISERTGANTGELFF
TRBV4-3	NA	15	NA	TRBJ1-1	TGCGCCAGCAGCCAAGATCTACAGGGAAACACTGAAGCTTTCTTT	CASSQDLQGNTEAFF
TRBV7-2	NA	18	NA	TRBJ1-6	TGTGCCAGCAGCATCTTGCCCGGGGGGCTCCCCCCTAATTCACCCCTCCACTTT	CASSILPGGLPPNSPLHF
TRBV10-2	TRBD2	16	NA	TRBJ2-2	TGCGCCAGCACGTGGGGCGGGGGAGCTAACACCGGGGAGCTGTTTTTT	CASTWGGGANTGELFF
TRBV6-5	NA	15	NA	TRBJ1-3	TGTGCCAGCAGCCTCGGACAGAGCTCTGGAAACACCATATATTTT	CASSLGQSSGNTIYF
TRBV12-3/TRBV12-4	TRBD1	13	once	TRBJ1-2	TGTGCCAGCAGTGACAGGGGAATGAATGGCTACACCTTC	CASSDRGMNGYTF
TRBV28	TRBD1	16	NA	TRBJ1-6	TGTGCCAGCAGTTTATGGGGGACAGGGTACAATTCACCCCTCCACTTT	CASSLWGTGYNSPLHF
TRBV28	TRBD1	13	NA	TRBJ2-5	TGTGCCAGCAGACAGGGGGTAGTTGAGACCCAGTACTTC	CASRQGVVETQYF
TRBV23-1	TRBD2	20	NA	TRBJ2-1	TGCGCCAGCAGTCAAGCTAGCGGGAGGGCCTGGGCGGAGTCCTACAATGAGCAGTTCTTC	CASSQASGRAWAESYNEQFF
TRBV5-4	TRBD2	16	NA	TRBJ2-3	TGTGCCAGCAGCTTGGAACTAGCGGGGAGCACAGATACGCAGTATTTT	CASSLELAGSTDTQYF
TRBV7-8	NA	13	NA	TRBJ2-1	TGTGCCAGCAGCTTGTGGGCAGACAATGAGCAGTTCTTC	CASSLWADNEQFF
TRBV7-3	TRBD2	15	few	TRBJ2-2	TGTGCCAGCAGCTCCTTAGCGGGAAACACCGGGGAGCTGTTTTTT	CASSSLAGNTGELFF
TRBV5-1	NA	14	NA	TRBJ1-1	TGCGCCAGCAGCTTCACAGGGAAGGACACTGAAGCTTTCTTT	CASSFTGKDTEAFF
TRBV5-1	NA	16	NA	TRBJ2-1	TGCGCCAGCAGTTCCAACTGGAGGGGTAGCGCAAATGAGCAGTTCTTC	CASSSNWRGSANEQFF
TRBV14	NA	14	NA	TRBJ1-2	TGTGCCAGCAGCCAAGATAGGGGAGGACTTGGCTACACCTTC	CASSQDRGGLGYTF